This TCR beta chain derives from a study of human T cells and chemical hapten exposure (dated by TCRdb to the early 2020s). Regarding the study in general: For sensitization, 2% DPC in acetone was applied to a roughly 2 cm by roughly 2 cm area of upper inner arm skin. Throughout the roughly 25-week study period, patients were also given weekly therapeutic DPC doses on the scalp. The patient cohort, mostly female, included alopecia areata with under or over 50% scalp involvement, alopecia totalis and alopecia universalis. Peripheral blood TCR repertoire changes were tracked in vivo in alopecia patients during primary and secondary sensitization to the hapten diphenylcyclopropenone (DPC). Patch testing on the upper back used Finn chambers containing 0.01% DPC, with scoring done after 6 days according to International Contact Dermatitis Research Group standards. Blood samples were taken from patients before sensitization (week 0) and at 2, 6 and about 24 weeks after DPC sensitization. Libraries were combined into a pool for sequencing, and differences in TCR yield between samples came mainly from small differences in library volumes within the pool. For TCR sequencing, blood came from 25 to 35 alopecia patients at anywhere from one to four time points (pre-sensitization, 2, 6 and 24 weeks). The paper as a whole reports these results and caveats: Because all patients had alopecia, a presumed autoimmune disease, the immune response of the patients might differ from that of healthy individuals. No change with DPC sensitization was found in the number of TCRs above 1 in 1000 frequency, and no evidence of global repertoire structure alterations was found. The number of PT1 expanded TCRs positively correlated with patch test score, significant at thresholds 8, 16 and 32 but not 4. After repeated subsampling, changes were observed in the strength of the expansion versus patch-test correlation and in the threshold at which the correlation became significant. Significantly more large CDR3 similarity clusters were formed by expanded TCRs than by pre-sensitization or healthy control sets, consistent with antigen-driven responses.

This clonotype was counted a few times. Which antigen it targets is not known. The sample holds no much larger clone one base away, and base qualities are not on file. Including cysteine and phenylalanine, the CDR3 has 14 amino acids. Of all the DNA, just the CDR3 is kept, 42 bases in frame from base 1. V and J lose 7 bases and 6 bases, and a span of 17 bases separates them. The method was RACE. Sequenced on a NextSeq 500. During library preparation, unique molecular identifiers were attached to individual cDNA molecules so that TCRs could be counted quantitatively and reproducibly. For every blood RNA sample, sequencing covered both the TCR alpha and TCR beta chains. In the authors' own workflow: Samples had a median of 95,638 TCRs, with a range from 23,224 to 690,600. The Decombinator software suite was used to annotate the V, J and CDR3 of the TCR reads. Every sample was subsampled to the same number of TCRs (28,000) for the PS versus PT1 abundance plots. TCRs were defined as expanded if absent before sensitization and observed at least eight times at the 2-week time point. TCRdb trimmed public reads at Q25 via fastp, called clones via MiXCR and kept in-frame beta chains. Identical CDR3 proteins give one entry, which carries the most common genes and DNA. V and J calls and clone size were set by TCRdb, not the authors. The sample has tens of thousands of distinct CDR3 sequences on record, roughly 11% of them singletons. Under 2.5% of the sample belongs to the ten largest clones.

The time point label, read with the paper, signifies: patch test 2, 6 weeks after DPC sensitization. What this sample's treatment or condition label stands for: therapeutic diphenylcyclopropenone sensitization with weekly scalp DPC. At every patch-test visit, the blood draw took place before the patch test was put on. Patients were eligible if aged 18 to 70, diagnosed with alopecia and judged suitable for DPC therapy, and pregnant patients were excluded. Total RNA was extracted from unfractionated whole blood that had been collected in Tempus Blood RNA tubes. The TCR comes from a man between 35 and 55 years old with alopecia areata. Some clones in this sample may be carry-over from other donors' samples. The rearranged chain carries TRBV12-3 or TRBV12-4 and TRBJ2-3; the D segment could be TRBD2, given 6 matching bases. The sample was whole blood, taken in connection with sensitization to the hapten diphenylcyclopropenone (DPC). At the DNA level, the sequence is TGTGCCAGCACCATCTACGGGAGCGTTGATACGCAGTATTTT. This translates into CASTIYGSVDTQYF.